What follows are 9 T cell receptor beta chains derived from one specimen sequenced in a study of blood T cell repertoires in COVID-19. Produced via immunoSEQ multiplex PCR; TCRdb's table is partial and in-frame only. The table has around 97,000 clones, roughly 89% seen once. Sequencing was done on a sample of peripheral blood. Receptors were obtained from a human donor in a cohort sampled during active COVID-19.

This chain's CDR3 is CASTKTSGRGSDTQYF. Written as DNA, the CDR3 is TGTGCCAGCACCAAAACTAGCGGGAGAGGATCAGATACGCAGTATTTT. V gene TRBV27 combines with J gene TRBJ2-3; 11 bases align to TRBD2. Trimming at V came to 7 bases and at J to 4 bases, leaving 10 bases not matched to a gene. The V gene's germline CDR1 is MNHEY and CDR2 SMNVEV (reference sequence). The CDR3 loop spans 16 amino acids.

In DNA, the CDR3 is TGTGCCAGCAGCGTCGGTCTAGCGGGGCGAAGCACAGATACGCAGTATTTT. Its protein product is CASSVGLAGRSTDTQYF. The chain carries TRBV9 and TRBJ2-3; 9 nucleotides align to TRBD2. The germline gives CDR1 SGDLS, CDR2 YYNGEE. J was trimmed by 0 bases and V by 2 bases; bases with no gene match: 7. The CDR3 totals 17 residues.

The V gene is TRBV19, the J gene TRBJ1-1; tentative D call: TRBD1 (5 bases). This CDR3 has 16 amino acids. V was pared by 4 bases and J by 6 bases, with 21 bases between. Germline lookup yields CDR1 LNHDA and CDR2 SQIVND (reference sequence). The CDR3 region is CASSTSRGGINSEAFF. DNA of the CDR3: TGTGCCAGTAGTACGTCCCGGGGGGGAATCAACTCTGAAGCTTTCTTT.

In DNA, the CDR3 is TGCAGCGTTGCTACAGTCGTCAATGAGCAGTTCTTC. Translated: CSVATVVNEQFF. The genes are TRBV29-1 and TRBJ2-1; D remains ambiguous. The CDR3 spans 12 residues. V shed 4 bases and J shed 6 bases, with 10 bases lying between them. The germline CDR1 and CDR2 sequences are SQVTM and ANQGSEA.

This chain joins TRBV19 and TRBJ2-7; TRBD1 agrees at 8 bases. Germline CDR1 LNHDA, CDR2 SQIVND (reference sequence). The CDR3 length is 15 residues. Trimming cost V 1 base and J 5 bases; bases outside gene matches: 7. This CDR3 reads CASSIGRTGYDEQYF. CDR3 DNA: TGTGCCAGTAGTATAGGACGGACAGGGTACGACGAGCAGTACTTC.

The chain carries TRBV9 and TRBJ1-1, with TRBD1 matching 8 bases. The CDR3 consists of 15 residues. Germline V gene data show CDR1 as SGDLS and CDR2 as YYNGEE. Losses at the gene ends were 0 bases for V and 2 bases for J; bases not matched to a gene: 3. The chain's CDR3 is CASSVGDRFNTEAFF. The DNA of the CDR3 is TGTGCCAGCAGCGTAGGGGACAGGTTTAACACTGAAGCTTTCTTT.

The gene calls are TRBV4-1 and TRBJ1-4; 7 bases map to TRBD1. In germline, CDR1 is MGHRA, CDR2 YSYEKL. The CDR3 loop spans 16 amino acids. Trimming removed 1 base from V and 6 bases from J; junction bases left unmatched: 8. CDR3 amino acids: CASSQAIQGWDEKLFF. DNA of the CDR3: TGCGCCAGCAGCCAAGCTATACAGGGGTGGGATGAAAAACTGTTTTTT.

This chain uses TRBV14 with TRBJ1-2; D is unclear. This CDR3 region has 14 residues. Germline loops: CDR1 SGHDN, CDR2 FVKESK. Deletions cut 1 base from V and 5 bases from J, with 11 bases between. CDR3 amino acids: CASSQVPGVYGYTF. The DNA of the CDR3 is TGTGCCAGCAGCCAAGTTCCCGGGGTTTATGGCTACACCTTC.

V is TRBV24-1 and J is TRBJ2-3, with TRBD2 identical over 11 bases. CDR3 size: 18 residues. V lost 5 bases, J lost 0 bases, and 9 bases stayed unmatched. CDR1 KGHDR and CDR2 SFDVKD come from the germline V gene. This CDR3 is CATSGTRGTSGSTDTQYF. The CDR3, as DNA: TGTGCCACCAGTGGGACTAGGGGGACTAGCGGAAGCACAGATACGCAGTATTTT.